The 5 T cell receptor beta chains reported below all come from one sample, sequenced in a study of early T cells in non-severe SARS-CoV-2 infection. TCRdb used MiXCR to reprocess the 5' RACE reads, holding one entry per CDR3 protein. The sample yields 50,000 to 80,000 distinct CDR3 sequences, around 4.6% seen once. Sequenced sample: whole blood. Receptors originate from an adult who was a healthcare worker with PCR-confirmed SARS-CoV-2 infection or an uninfected control (not recorded which).

There are a few counts of this clonotype. The chain combines TRBV7-3 with TRBJ2-1; 7 bases are shared with TRBD1. The junction had 7 bases not matched to a gene; V was cut back by 5 bases and J by 0 bases. This CDR3 comprises 16 residues. Germline V CDR1 and CDR2: SGHTA, FQGTGA. CDR3 nucleotides: TGTGCCAGCAGCCCGCGACAGGGCAGCTCCTACAATGAGCAGTTCTTC. As protein: CASSPRQGSSYNEQFF.

Only a few counts were recorded for this clonotype. The rearrangement joins TRBV11-2 to TRBJ2-3, with a possible D match to TRBD2 (6 bases). CDR3 length: 16 residues. CDR1 is SGHAT and CDR2 is FQNNGV in the germline V gene. Trimming removed 5 bases at V and 6 bases at J, with 21 bases between. The CDR3 sequence: CASSPVGGAMRDTQYF. DNA of the CDR3: TGTGCCAGCAGCCCTGTCGGAGGGGCAATGAGGGATACGCAGTATTTT.

This clonotype has a count of ten or more. The chain has TRBV12-3 or TRBV12-4 and TRBJ1-5; 7 bases agree with TRBD1. Germline trimming cut 5 bases from V and 5 bases from J; bases unmatched to any gene: 9. The CDR3 is made up of 15 amino acids. The CDR3 nucleotides read TGTGCCAGCAGTCCCTCGGGACAGATTCATCAGCCCCAGCATTTT. It is translated as CASSPSGQIHQPQHF.

This sequence joins TRBV12-3 or TRBV12-4 and TRBJ2-7, with a possible D match to TRBD1 (5 bases). V was shortened by 5 bases and J by 2 bases, with 13 bases between the two germline ends. The CDR3 consists of 14 residues. In nucleotides, the CDR3 is TGTGCCAGCAGTCCAAGGACAAGTCCCTACGAGCAGTACTTC. This gives the protein CASSPRTSPYEQYF.

This clonotype has ten or more counts. The chain joins TRBV6-5 to TRBJ1-2; D remains ambiguous. Trimming removed 0 bases from V and 8 bases from J, with 16 bases in between. Looked up from germline, CDR1 is MNHEY and CDR2 is SVGAGI. The CDR3 sequence is 15 residues long. The CDR3 here is CASSYSYQEAQGYTF. CDR3 DNA: TGTGCCAGCAGTTACTCCTACCAGGAGGCCCAGGGCTACACCTTC.